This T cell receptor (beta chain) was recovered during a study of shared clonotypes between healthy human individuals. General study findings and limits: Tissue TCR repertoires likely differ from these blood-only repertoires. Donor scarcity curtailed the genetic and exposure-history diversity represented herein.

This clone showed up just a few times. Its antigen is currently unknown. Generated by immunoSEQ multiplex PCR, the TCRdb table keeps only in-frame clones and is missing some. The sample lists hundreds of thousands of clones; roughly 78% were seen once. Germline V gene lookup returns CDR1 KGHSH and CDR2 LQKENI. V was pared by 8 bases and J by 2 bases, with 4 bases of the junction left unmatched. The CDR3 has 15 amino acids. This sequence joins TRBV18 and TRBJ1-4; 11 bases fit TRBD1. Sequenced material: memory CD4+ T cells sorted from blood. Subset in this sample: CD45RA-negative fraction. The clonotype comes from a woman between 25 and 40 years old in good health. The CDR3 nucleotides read TGTGCCAGCGCAGGACAGGGGGCCACTAATGAAAAACTGTTTTTT. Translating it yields CASAGQGATNEKLFF.